Here is one T cell receptor beta chain with its context. The junction shows a germline mismatch at one end, possibly a read error. The entry originates in a study of blood T cell repertoires in COVID-19. Study-level background: Sites across the United States, Italy and Spain contributed samples from acute and convalescent COVID-19. The analysed material was cDNA or gDNA that came from T cells, B-cell-depleted T cells, or PBMCs.

The CDR3 covers 13 residues. Germline CDR1 reads MRHNA; CDR2 reads SNTAGT. In the original processing: Nucleated cell counts were estimated from reference gene primer amplification. The data were produced by immunoSEQ multiplex PCR, yet TCRdb's version contains in-frame clones alone and is incomplete. V and J calls and clone size follow that table, whereas D and trimming were derived from the DNA. This table has some 8,100 clones, 91% appearing once. The TCR was taken from a woman aged 45-65 years with active COVID-19. The chain links TRBV6-4 to TRBJ1-1; D possibly corresponds to TRBD1 (5 bases). The sample comprised peripheral blood. DNA for the CDR3: TGTGCCAGCAGTGACCCAATCGGGACTAGAATGGTCTTT. Translated: CASSDPIGTRMVF.